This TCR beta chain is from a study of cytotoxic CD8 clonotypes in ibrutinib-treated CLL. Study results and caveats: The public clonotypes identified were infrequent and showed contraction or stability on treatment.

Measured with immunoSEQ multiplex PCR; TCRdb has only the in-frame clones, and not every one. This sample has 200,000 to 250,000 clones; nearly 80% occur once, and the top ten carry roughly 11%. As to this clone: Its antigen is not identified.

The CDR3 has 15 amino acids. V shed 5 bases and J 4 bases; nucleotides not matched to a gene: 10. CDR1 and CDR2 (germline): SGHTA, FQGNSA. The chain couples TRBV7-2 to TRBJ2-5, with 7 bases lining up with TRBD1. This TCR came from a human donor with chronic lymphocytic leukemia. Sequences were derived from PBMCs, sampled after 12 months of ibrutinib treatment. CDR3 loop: CASSLGTATRETQYF. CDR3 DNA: TGTGCCAGCAGCCTAGGGACAGCTACGAGAGAGACCCAGTACTTC.